These 6 T cell receptor beta chains originate from one sample sequenced in a study of CD8+ T cells in alopecia areata. RNA, once extracted, was reverse transcribed into cDNA for use as the sequencing template. Profiled with immunoSEQ multiplex PCR; TCRdb holds only in-frame clones, not every one. The data contain 110,000 to 150,000 clones, roughly 61% of them seen just once; the ten biggest clones take up roughly 6.7%. Sequences were derived from CD4+ T cells sorted from blood, sampled at week 0. Receptors were obtained from a human donor with alopecia areata.

The sample holds a few counts of this clone. The chain recombines TRBV7-9 with TRBJ2-3; D gene uncertain. CDR3 length equals 15 residues. Germline loops: CDR1 SEHNR, CDR2 FQNEAQ (reference sequence). V dropped 5 bases and J dropped 2 bases, with 14 bases sitting between them. As DNA, the CDR3 is TGTGCCAGCAGCCTCTCCAGGCGCAACACAGATACGCAGTATTTT. Translated: CASSLSRRNTDTQYF.

The V call is TRBV29-1, the J call TRBJ2-2, with a possible D match to TRBD2 (6 bases). The germline V gene encodes CDR1 SQVTM and CDR2 ANQGSEA. Between the trimmed V and J ends, which lost 5 bases and 0 bases, there was a span of 10 bases. The CDR3 has 14 residues. DNA of the CDR3: TGCAGCGTTAACCTAGCGACGAACACCGGGGAGCTGTTTTTT. It yields the protein CSVNLATNTGELFF.

The V call is TRBV13, the J call TRBJ1-1; D possibly corresponds to TRBD1 (5 bases). Germline lookup yields CDR1 PRHDT and CDR2 FYEKMQ (reference sequence). V was clipped by 5 bases and J by 0 bases, with 10 bases between them. This CDR3 has 14 residues. CDR3 loop: CASSPGTMNTEAFF. CDR3 DNA sequence: TGTGCCAGCAGCCCCGGGACTATGAACACTGAAGCTTTCTTT.

The chain couples TRBV10-3 to TRBJ2-6; D remains unclear. Germline V lookup: CDR1 ENHRY, CDR2 SYGVKD. V lost 8 bases and J lost 4, with 9 bases in between. The length of the CDR3 is 13 residues. The CDR3 nucleotides read TGTGCCATCCTGATGGCGGGGGCCAACGTCCTGACTTTC. The encoded protein is CAILMAGANVLTF.

V gene TRBV29-1 combines with J gene TRBJ1-6, with a possible D match to TRBD1 (5 bases). Trimming removed 6 bases at V and 11 bases at J, with 14 bases between. The length of the CDR3 is 12 residues. The germline gives CDR1 SQVTM, CDR2 ANQGSEA. The CDR3 coding sequence is TGCAGCGTCCGGGACGGACGAACACCCCTCCACTTT. This codes for CSVRDGRTPLHF. The full variable domain, in which reference TRBV29-1 and TRBJ1-6 provide the parts outside the CDR3, is SAVISQKPSRDICQRGTSLTIQCQVDSQVTMMFWYRQQPGQSLTLIATANQGSEATYESGFVIDKFPISRPNLTFSTLTVSNMSPEDSSIYLCSVRDGRTPLHFGNGTRLTVT.

This chain uses TRBV18 with TRBJ1-2; TRBD1 aligns across 9 bases. Germline CDR1 KGHSH, CDR2 LQKENI. CDR3 length: 15 residues. The V segment lost 3 bases and the J segment 5 bases; nucleotides outside the gene matches: 7. The CDR3 sequence is CASSPGTGKGYGYTF. The CDR3 DNA reads TGTGCCAGCTCACCTGGGACAGGGAAGGGGTATGGCTACACCTTC.